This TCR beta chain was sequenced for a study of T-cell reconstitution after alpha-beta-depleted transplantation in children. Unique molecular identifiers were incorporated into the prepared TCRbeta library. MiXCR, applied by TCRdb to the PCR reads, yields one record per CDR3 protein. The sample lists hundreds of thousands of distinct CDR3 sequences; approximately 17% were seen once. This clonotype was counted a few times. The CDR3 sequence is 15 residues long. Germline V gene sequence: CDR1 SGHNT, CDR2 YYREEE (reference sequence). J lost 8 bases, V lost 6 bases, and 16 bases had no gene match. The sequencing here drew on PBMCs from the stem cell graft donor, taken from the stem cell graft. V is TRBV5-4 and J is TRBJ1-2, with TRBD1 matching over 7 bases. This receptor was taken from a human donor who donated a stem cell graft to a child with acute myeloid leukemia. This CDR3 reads CASMGILRDSGGYTF. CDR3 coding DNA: TGTGCCAGCATGGGTATTCTCCGGGACAGTGGAGGCTACACCTTC.